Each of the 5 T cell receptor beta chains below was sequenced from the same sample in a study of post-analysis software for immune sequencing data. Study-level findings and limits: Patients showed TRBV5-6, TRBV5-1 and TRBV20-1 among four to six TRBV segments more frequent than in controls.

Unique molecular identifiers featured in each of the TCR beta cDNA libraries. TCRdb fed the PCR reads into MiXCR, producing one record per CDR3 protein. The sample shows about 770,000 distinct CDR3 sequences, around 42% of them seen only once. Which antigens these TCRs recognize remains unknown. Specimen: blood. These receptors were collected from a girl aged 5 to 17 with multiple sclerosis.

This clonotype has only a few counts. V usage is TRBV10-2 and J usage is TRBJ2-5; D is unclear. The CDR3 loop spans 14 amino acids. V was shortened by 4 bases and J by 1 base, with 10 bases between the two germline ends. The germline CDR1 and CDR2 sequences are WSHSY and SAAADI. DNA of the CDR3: TGCGCCAGCAGTGGCCTCGGGCCCCAAGAGACCCAGTACTTC. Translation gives CASSGLGPQETQYF.

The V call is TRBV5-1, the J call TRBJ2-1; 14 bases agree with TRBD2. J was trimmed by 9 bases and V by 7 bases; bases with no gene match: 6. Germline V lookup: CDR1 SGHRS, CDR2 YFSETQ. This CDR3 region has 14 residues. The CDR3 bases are TGCGCCAGCGGCGGGACTAGCGGGAGTACTGAGCAGTTCTTC. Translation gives CASGGTSGSTEQFF.

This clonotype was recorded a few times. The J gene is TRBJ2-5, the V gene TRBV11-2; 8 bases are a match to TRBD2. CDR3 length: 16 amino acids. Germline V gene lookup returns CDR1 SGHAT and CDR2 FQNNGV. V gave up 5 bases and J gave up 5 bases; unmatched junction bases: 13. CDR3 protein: CASSAGLVVPKETQYF. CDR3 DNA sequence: TGTGCCAGCAGCGCGGGACTAGTTGTACCCAAGGAGACCCAGTACTTC.

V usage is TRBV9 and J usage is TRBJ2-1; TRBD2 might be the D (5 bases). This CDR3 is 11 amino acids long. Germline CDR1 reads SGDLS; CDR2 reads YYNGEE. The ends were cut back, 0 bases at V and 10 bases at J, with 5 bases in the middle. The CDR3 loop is CASSVGREQFF. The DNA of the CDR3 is TGTGCCAGCAGCGTAGGGAGGGAGCAGTTCTTC.

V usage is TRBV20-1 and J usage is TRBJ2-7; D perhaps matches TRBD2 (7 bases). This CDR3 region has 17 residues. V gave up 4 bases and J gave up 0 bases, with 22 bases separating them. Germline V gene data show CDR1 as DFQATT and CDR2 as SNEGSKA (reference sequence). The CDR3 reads CSATHPGQRDTSYEQYF. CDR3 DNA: TGCAGTGCTACGCACCCGGGGCAGCGGGACACCTCCTACGAGCAGTACTTC.